The rows below give T cell receptor beta chains drawn from one sample of a study of human T cells and chemical hapten exposure. TCRdb re-derived calls from the RACE reads in MiXCR, one entry per CDR3 protein. The table includes some 110,000 distinct CDR3 sequences, approximately 10% detected once. Sequencing was performed on whole blood, taken in connection with sensitization to the hapten diphenylcyclopropenone (DPC). The receptors shown here come from a woman aged 50 to 60 with alopecia areata. Some clones in this sample may be carry-over from other donors' samples. Both conserved end residues are trimmed from each CDR3.

J,V,CDR3
TRBJ2-6,TRBV12-3/TRBV12-4,ASRGTGVGANVLT
TRBJ2-2,TRBV12-3/TRBV12-4,ASSLGHANTGELF
TRBJ1-4,TRBV7-2,ASSLGGGGEKLF
TRBJ2-7,TRBV13,ASSLATSGSYEQY
TRBJ2-7,TRBV14,ASSHTYEQY
TRBJ2-7,TRBV6-5,ASSFAGGRYEQY
TRBJ1-2,TRBV28,ASRTPGQDGGYT
TRBJ2-1,TRBV20-1,SARESGNNEQF
TRBJ2-3,TRBV25-1,ASSGQGSFTDTQY
TRBJ2-6,TRBV6-6,ASSYVWGADGANVLT
TRBJ2-3,TRBV5-1,ASSLSQAGMTDTQY
TRBJ1-6,TRBV6-6,ASIASLNSPLH
TRBJ1-5,TRBV20-1,SARDGAVNQPQH
TRBJ1-4,TRBV5-1,ASSLEGRIWV
TRBJ1-2,TRBV6-6,ASSYSGQDYGYT
TRBJ2-1,TRBV7-9,ASSPPDRGPYNEQF
TRBJ2-7,TRBV20-1,SARDPSGSTYEQY
TRBJ2-7,TRBV7-2,ASSLETGRAGYEQY
TRBJ1-6,TRBV2,ASSPASGRTSSPLH
TRBJ1-1,TRBV5-5,ASSSTGGRTEAF